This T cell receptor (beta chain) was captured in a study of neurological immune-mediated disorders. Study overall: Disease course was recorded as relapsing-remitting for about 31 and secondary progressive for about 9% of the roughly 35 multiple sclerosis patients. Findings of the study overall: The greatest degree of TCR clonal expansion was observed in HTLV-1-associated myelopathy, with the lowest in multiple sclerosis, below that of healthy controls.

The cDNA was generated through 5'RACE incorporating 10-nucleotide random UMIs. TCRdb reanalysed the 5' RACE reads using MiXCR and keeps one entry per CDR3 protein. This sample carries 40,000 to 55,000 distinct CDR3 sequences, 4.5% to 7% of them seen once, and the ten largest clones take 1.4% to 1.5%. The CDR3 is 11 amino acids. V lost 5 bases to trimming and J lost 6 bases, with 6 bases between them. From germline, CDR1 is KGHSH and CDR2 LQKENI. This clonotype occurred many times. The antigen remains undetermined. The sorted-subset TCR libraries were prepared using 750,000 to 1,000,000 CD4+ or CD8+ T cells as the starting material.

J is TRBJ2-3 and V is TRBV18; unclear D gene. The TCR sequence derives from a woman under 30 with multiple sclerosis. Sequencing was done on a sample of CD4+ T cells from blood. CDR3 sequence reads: CASSAADTQYF. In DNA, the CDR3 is TGTGCCAGCTCAGCAGCGGATACGCAGTATTTT.